These 8 T cell receptor beta chains were all obtained from the same sample, sequenced in a study of T cells in women clearing cervical HPV infection. The table came from immunoSEQ multiplex PCR; TCRdb's copy has only in-frame clones and leaves some out. The sample has roughly 30,000 clones, and its top ten clones hold 4.2%. Sequencing was carried out using blood buffy coat. Receptor source: a woman aged 18 to 69 with a cervical HPV16 infection that either progressed to CIN3+ or cleared (not recorded which).

Comment on this clone: The DNA ends 3 residues before the CDR3 does, and the rest of the CDR3 is filled in from the germline J gene. The chain recombines TRBV14 with TRBJ2-3; 10 nucleotides line up with TRBD2. The CDR3 has 17 residues. The trim removed 3 bases at V and 6 bases at J, leaving 12 bases unmatched. Looked up from germline, CDR1 is SGHDN and CDR2 is FVKESK. The CDR3 here is CASSHGIGTSATDTQYF. Partial CDR3 DNA: TGTGCCAGCAGCCACGGAATTGGGACTAGCGCGACGGATACG.

Comments on this clone: The read falls 3 residues short of the CDR3 end, and the missing part is taken from the germline J gene. This rearrangement joins TRBV7-9 to TRBJ1-1; possible D gene TRBD1, 5 bases. CDR1 and CDR2 from the germline V gene are SEHNR and FQNEAQ (reference sequence). This CDR3 has 13 amino acids. Trimming removed 5 bases from V and 4 bases from J, with 11 bases in between. The chain's CDR3 is CASSRSGGTEAFF. The CDR3 DNA, read in part, is TGTGCCAGCAGCCGTTCGGGGGGCACTGAA.

Note on this clone: The CDR3 end lies 3 residues beyond the end of the read and is filled in from the germline J gene. V usage is TRBV2 and J usage is TRBJ2-5; 9 bases fit TRBD2. The germline CDR1 and CDR2 sequences are SNHLY and FYNNEI. Trimming cost V 5 bases and J 0 bases; bases outside gene matches: 10. The CDR3 length is 17 residues. Partial CDR3 DNA: TGTGCCAGCAGTTCGAGGGGGGCTAGCGGGGACCAAGAGACC. Translated, it gives CASSSRGASGDQET. The CDR3 as a whole reads CASSSRGASGDQETQYF.

A remark on this clone: Read sequence stops 3 residues before the CDR3 end, and the germline J gene provides the missing end. This sequence joins TRBV11-1 and TRBJ2-1; TRBD2 matches at 11 bases. This CDR3 is 15 amino acids long. V lost 4 bases, J lost 5 bases, and 4 bases stayed unmatched. Germline V CDR1 and CDR2: SGHAT, FQDESV (reference sequence). CDR3 sequence: CASSSGLAANNEQFF. CDR3 bases read: TGTGCCAGCAGCTCGGGACTAGCGGCCAACAATGAG.

Worth noting for this clone: The read halts 3 residues ahead of the CDR3 end, with the missing end drawn from the germline J gene. The V gene is TRBV7-6, the J gene TRBJ2-5, with 7 bases aligning to TRBD2. The CDR3 consists of 15 residues. Germline CDR1 is SGHVS and CDR2 is FNYEAQ. V lost 2 bases to trimming and J lost 1 base; unmatched junction nucleotides: 4. CDR3 sequence: CASSLLPGGQETQYF. The CDR3 bases that were read are TGTGCCAGCAGCTTATTACCGGGGGGCCAAGAGACC.

About this clone: The read gets to within 3 residues of the CDR3 end, and the germline J gene fills in the rest. The J gene is TRBJ1-1, the V gene TRBV6-2 or TRBV6-3; no firm D call. Germline V gene lookup returns CDR1 MNHEY and CDR2 SVGEGT. V was clipped by 0 bases and J by 0 bases, with 14 bases between them. The CDR3 length is 17 residues. The CDR3 DNA, read in part, is TGTGCCAGCAGTTACTCAAATACGTACAGCTTGAACACTGAA. It is translated as CASSYSNTYSLNTE. The entire CDR3 sequence reads CASSYSNTYSLNTEAFF.

For this clone: The read stops 3 residues short of the end of the CDR3; the missing end is completed from the germline J gene. The J gene is TRBJ2-5, the V gene TRBV11-1, with TRBD1 identical over 7 bases. Germline CDR1 and CDR2: SGHAT and FQDESV (reference sequence). This CDR3 comprises 13 residues. V shed 9 bases, J shed 4 bases, and the junction held 8 bases outside the gene matches. The sequenced CDR3 bases are TGTGCCAGTACGACAGGGCCGTTAGAGACC. Translating gives CASTTGPLET. The entire CDR3 sequence reads CASTTGPLETQYF.

Points on this clone: The read halts 3 residues ahead of the CDR3 end, with the missing end drawn from the germline J gene. V is TRBV30 and J is TRBJ2-7; D is perhaps TRBD1 (6 bases). The CDR3 extends over 12 amino acids. The germline gives CDR1 GTSNPN, CDR2 SVGIG (reference sequence). V gave up 2 bases and J gave up 6 bases, with 11 bases separating them. CDR3 bases read: TGTGCCTGGAGTCAGGGGTTCATCGAG. Encoded protein: CAWSQGFIE. The CDR3 in full is CAWSQGFIEQYF. The full variable domain, in which reference TRBV30 and TRBJ2-7 provide the parts outside the CDR3, is SQTIHQWPATLVQPVGSPLSLECTVEGTSNPNLYWYRQAAGRGLQLLFYSVGIGQISSEVPQNLSASRPQDRQFILSSKKLLLSDSGFYLCAWSQGFIEQYFGPGTRLTVT.